One sample yielded the 13 T cell receptor beta chains listed below, sequenced in a study of neoadjuvant anti-PD-1 for oral cavity cancer. Profiled with immunoSEQ multiplex PCR; TCRdb holds only in-frame clones, not every one. The data show around 17,000 clones, approximately 70% seen once. The specimen comprised PBMCs, sampled before nivolumab (anti-PD-1) treatment. All receptors come from a person between 40 and 80 years old with oral cavity squamous cell carcinoma.

Points on this clone: The germline gene is not matched at one end of the junction; a read error may be the cause. CDR3 sequence (DNA): TGTGCCAGCAGTGTCTGGTCAGGGAACTCCGGGGAGCTGTTTTTT. Protein sequence: CASSVWSGNSGELFF. This rearrangement joins TRBV6-1 to TRBJ2-2, with a tentative D call TRBD1 (5 bases). The CDR3 runs 15 residues. Germline V gene sequence: CDR1 MNHNS, CDR2 SASEGT.

The rearrangement links TRBV7-8 to TRBJ2-5; no definite D call. Germline CDR1 and CDR2: SGHVS and FQNEAQ. The CDR3 sequence is 12 residues long. V dropped 11 bases and J dropped 7 bases, with 17 bases sitting between them. CDR3 sequence (DNA): TGTGCCTGCTTCTCCCTTCGTGGGACCCAGTACTTC. It yields the protein CACFSLRGTQYF. Full variable domain (outside the CDR3, taken from reference TRBV7-8 and TRBJ2-5): GAGVSQSPRYKVAKRGQDVALRCDPISGHVSLFWYQQALGQGPEFLTYFQNEAQLDKSGLPSDRFFAERPEGSVSTLKIQRTQQEDSAVYLCACFSLRGTQYFGPGTRLLVL.

The sample holds a few counts of this clone. The V call is TRBV19, the J call TRBJ1-1; D gene uncertain. Germline V CDR1 and CDR2: LNHDA, SQIVND (reference sequence). The CDR3 has 15 residues. V was shortened by 3 bases and J by 0 bases, with 11 bases between the two germline ends. Written as DNA, the CDR3 is TGTGCCAGTAGTATTCACGGGAGCCTGAACACTGAAGCTTTCTTT. Its translation: CASSIHGSLNTEAFF. The complete variable domain, with remaining parts taken from reference TRBV19 and TRBJ1-1, reads DGGITQSPKYLFRKEGQNVTLSCEQNLNHDAMYWYRQDPGQGLRLIYYSQIVNDFQKGDIAEGYSVSREKKESFPLTVTSAQKNPTAFYLCASSIHGSLNTEAFFGQGTRLTVV.

The chain has TRBV4-2 and TRBJ1-1, with unresolved D. The CDR3 loop spans 17 amino acids. Looked up from germline, CDR1 is LGHNA and CDR2 is YNFKEQ. V lost 3 bases and J lost 0, with 17 bases in between. The chain's CDR3 is CASSHAFYGSMNTEAFF. The CDR3 DNA sequence: TGTGCCAGCAGCCACGCCTTTTATGGGAGCATGAACACTGAAGCTTTCTTT.

J is TRBJ2-7 and V is TRBV15, with 9 bases matching TRBD2. Germline CDR1 is LNHNV and CDR2 is YYDKDF (reference sequence). With V trimmed by 3 bases and J by 2 bases, 14 bases remained unmatched. The CDR3 runs to 18 residues. The CDR3 sequence: CATSSPGLAGVAAYEQYF. In DNA, the CDR3 is TGTGCCACCAGCAGTCCCGGTTTAGCGGGAGTCGCAGCCTACGAGCAGTACTTC.

The rearrangement links TRBV6-5 to TRBJ2-5, with 9 bases fitting TRBD1. Germline lookup yields CDR1 MNHEY and CDR2 SVGAGI. Trimming at V came to 5 bases and at J to 5 bases, leaving 6 bases not matched to a gene. The CDR3 consists of 14 residues. Here the CDR3 reads CASSQQGARETQYF. The CDR3, as DNA: TGTGCCAGCAGTCAACAGGGGGCCAGGGAGACCCAGTACTTC.

J is TRBJ2-7 and V is TRBV25-1; 7 bases align to TRBD1. Looked up from germline, CDR1 is MGHDK and CDR2 is SYGVNS. The CDR3 loop spans 15 amino acids. J gave up 1 base and V 3 bases, and 6 bases lay outside the gene matches. The CDR3 coding sequence is TGTGCCAGCAGTGAGCCTCGACAGGGTTCCTACGAGCAGTACTTC. Its translation: CASSEPRQGSYEQYF.

V gene TRBV15 combines with J gene TRBJ2-7; the match to TRBD2 covers 16 bases. The CDR3 is 14 residues long. J gave up 7 bases and V 4 bases, and 1 base lay outside the gene matches. The germline gives CDR1 LNHNV, CDR2 YYDKDF (reference sequence). CDR3 DNA: TGTGCCACCAGCAAGGGACTAGCGGGAGGGGAGCAGTACTTC. Translating it yields CATSKGLAGGEQYF.

The chain links TRBV2 to TRBJ2-7; no reliable D call. CDR1 is SNHLY, CDR2 FYNNEI, per germline. V was pared by 2 bases and J by 4 bases, with 15 bases between. CDR3 length: 15 amino acids. The CDR3 DNA is TGTGCCAGCAGTGAACCCCCGTTTGACCCTTACGAGCAGTACTTC. As protein: CASSEPPFDPYEQYF. The full variable domain, in which reference TRBV2 and TRBJ2-7 provide the parts outside the CDR3, is EPEVTQTPSHQVTQMGQEVILRCVPISNHLYFYWYRQILGQKVEFLVSFYNNEISEKSEIFDDQFSVERPDGSNFTLKIRSTKLEDSAMYFCASSEPPFDPYEQYFGPGTRLTVT.

This clone has only a few counts. The chain links TRBV7-9 to TRBJ2-3; unclear D gene. With 1 base removed from V and 0 bases from J, the gap between germline ends came to 8 bases. This CDR3 region has 15 residues. Germline V gene data show CDR1 as SEHNR and CDR2 as FQNEAQ (reference sequence). The CDR3 DNA follows: TGTGCCAGCAGCTTAGAAGAGGAGAGCACAGATACGCAGTATTTT. It encodes CASSLEEESTDTQYF.

The chain is built from TRBV7-2 and TRBJ2-1, with D perhaps matching TRBD2 (5 bases). CDR1 and CDR2 (germline): SGHTA, FQGNSA. This CDR3 spans 14 amino acids. The germline V and J ends were trimmed by 6 bases and 0 bases, with 9 bases remaining between them. As DNA, the CDR3 is TGTGCCAGCAGAATGGGGAGCTCCTACAATGAGCAGTTCTTC. Amino acids: CASRMGSSYNEQFF.

This clone was picked up a small number of times. The genes are TRBV2 and TRBJ2-1, with 11 bases fitting TRBD1. The germline V gene encodes CDR1 SNHLY and CDR2 FYNNEI. The V segment lost 3 bases and the J segment 5 bases; nucleotides outside the gene matches: 0. The CDR3 spans 14 residues. CDR3 bases: TGTGCCAGCAGTGAGGGACAGGGGGACAATGAGCAGTTCTTC. It is translated as CASSEGQGDNEQFF. Full variable domain (outside the CDR3, taken from reference TRBV2 and TRBJ2-1): EPEVTQTPSHQVTQMGQEVILRCVPISNHLYFYWYRQILGQKVEFLVSFYNNEISEKSEIFDDQFSVERPDGSNFTLKIRSTKLEDSAMYFCASSEGQGDNEQFFGPGTRLTVL.

This clone has just a few counts. The chain uses TRBV7-2 and TRBJ2-2, with unresolved D. Trimming shortened V by 3 bases and J by 4 bases, and 6 bases separated the two germline ends. The germline V gene encodes CDR1 SGHTA and CDR2 FQGNSA. The CDR3 extends over 13 amino acids. The CDR3 nucleotides are TGTGCCAGCAGCTTGAGGTTCACCGGGGAGCTGTTTTTT. It encodes CASSLRFTGELFF. The entire variable domain, with the rest obtained from reference TRBV7-2 and TRBJ2-2, is as follows: GAGVSQSPSNKVTEKGKDVELRCDPISGHTALYWYRQSLGQGLEFLIYFQGNSAPDKSGLPSDRFSAERTGGSVSTLTIQRTQQEDSAVYLCASSLRFTGELFFGEGSRLTVL.